This T cell receptor beta chain comes out of a study of CD8 T cells in Susac syndrome. Of note for this clonotype: The target antigen is unknown.

Study-wide points: The CD4+ T cell repertoires in Susac syndrome did not show any clonal expansion.

Random hexamers were used to reverse transcribe roughly 0.45 to 1 ug of RNA. Via MiXCR, TCRdb re-called the immunoSEQ multiplex PCR reads, giving one row per CDR3 protein. The sample gives 95,000 to 150,000 distinct CDR3 sequences, 95% to 96% of which show up once; approximately 0.15% is in the top ten. The source of this sequence is a human donor with Susac syndrome. Source material: CD4+ T cells from PBMCs.

CDR3 protein: CASSTPRTNTGELFF. CDR3 DNA: TGTGCCAGTAGCACCCCAAGGACGAACACCGGGGAGCTGTTTTTT. The chain carries TRBV19 and TRBJ2-2; D is uncertain. The germline gives CDR1 LNHDA, CDR2 SQIVND (reference sequence). V lost 6 bases, J lost 0 bases, and 11 bases lay in between. This CDR3 has 15 residues.